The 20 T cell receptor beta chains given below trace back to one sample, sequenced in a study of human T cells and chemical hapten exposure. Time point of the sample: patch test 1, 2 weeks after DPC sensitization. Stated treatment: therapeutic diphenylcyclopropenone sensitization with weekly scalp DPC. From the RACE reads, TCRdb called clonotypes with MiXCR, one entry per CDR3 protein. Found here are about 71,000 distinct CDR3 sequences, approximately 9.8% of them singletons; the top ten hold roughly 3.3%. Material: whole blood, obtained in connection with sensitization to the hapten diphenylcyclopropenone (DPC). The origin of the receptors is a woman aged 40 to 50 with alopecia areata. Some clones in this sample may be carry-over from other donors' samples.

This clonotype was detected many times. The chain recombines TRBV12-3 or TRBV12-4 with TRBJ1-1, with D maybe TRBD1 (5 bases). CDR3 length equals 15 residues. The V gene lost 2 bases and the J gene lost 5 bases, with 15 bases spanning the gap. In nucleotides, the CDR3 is TGTGCCAGCAGTTTACGGGGGAAACTAGGGACTGAAGCTTTCTTT. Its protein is CASSLRGKLGTEAFF.

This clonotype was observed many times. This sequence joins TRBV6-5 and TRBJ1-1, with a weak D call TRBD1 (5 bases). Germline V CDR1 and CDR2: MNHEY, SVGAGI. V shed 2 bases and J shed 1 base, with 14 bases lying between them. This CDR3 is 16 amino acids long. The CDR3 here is CASSYLSIGGNTEAFF. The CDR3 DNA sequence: TGTGCCAGCAGTTACCTTTCAATTGGGGGGAACACTGAAGCTTTCTTT.

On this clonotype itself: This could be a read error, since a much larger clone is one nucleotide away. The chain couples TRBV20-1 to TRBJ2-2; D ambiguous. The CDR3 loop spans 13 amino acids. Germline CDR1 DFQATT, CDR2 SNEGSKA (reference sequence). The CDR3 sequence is CGAREVQAGELFF. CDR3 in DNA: TGCGGTGCCCGCGAAGTGCAAGCCGGGGAGCTGTTTTTT.

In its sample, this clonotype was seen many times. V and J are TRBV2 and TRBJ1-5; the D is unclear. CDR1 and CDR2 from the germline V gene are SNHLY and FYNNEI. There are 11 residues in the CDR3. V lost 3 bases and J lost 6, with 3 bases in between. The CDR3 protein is CASSDGQPQHF. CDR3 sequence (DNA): TGTGCCAGCAGTGATGGTCAGCCCCAGCATTTT.

The CDR3 loop reads CASSGLTKNIQYF. In DNA, the CDR3 is TGTGCCAGCAGCGGACTCACCAAAAACATTCAGTACTTC. J is TRBJ2-4 and V is TRBV4-2; TRBD2 might be the D (5 bases). CDR1 and CDR2 (germline): LGHNA, YNFKEQ. V lost 5 bases, J lost 2 bases, and 7 bases lay in between. CDR3 size: 13 residues.

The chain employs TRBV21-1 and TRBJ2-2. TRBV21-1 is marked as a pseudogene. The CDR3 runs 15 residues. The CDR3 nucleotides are TGTGCCAGCAGCACCGCATCAGGCGTAGGGGGGGAGCTGTTTTTT. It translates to CASSTASGVGGELFF.

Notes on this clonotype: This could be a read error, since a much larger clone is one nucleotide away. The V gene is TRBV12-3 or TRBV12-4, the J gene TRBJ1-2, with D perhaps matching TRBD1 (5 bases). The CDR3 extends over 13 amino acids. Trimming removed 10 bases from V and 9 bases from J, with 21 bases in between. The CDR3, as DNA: TGTGCCAAACGAATGGGACTGCCGTGGAGCTACACCTTC. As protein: CAKRMGLPWSYTF.

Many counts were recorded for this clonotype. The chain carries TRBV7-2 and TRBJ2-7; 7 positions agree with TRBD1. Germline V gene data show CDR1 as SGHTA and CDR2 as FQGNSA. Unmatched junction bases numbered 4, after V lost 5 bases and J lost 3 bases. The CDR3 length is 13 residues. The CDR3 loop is CASSRDSLYEQYF. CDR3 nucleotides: TGTGCCAGCAGCAGGGACAGCCTCTACGAGCAGTACTTC.

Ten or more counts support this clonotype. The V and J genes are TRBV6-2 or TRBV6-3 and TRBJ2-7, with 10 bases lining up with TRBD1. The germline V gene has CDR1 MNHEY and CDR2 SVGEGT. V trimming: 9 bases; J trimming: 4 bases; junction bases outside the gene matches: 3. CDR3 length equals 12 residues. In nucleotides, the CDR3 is TGTGCCAGTACGGACAGGGGGTACGAGCAGTACTTC. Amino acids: CASTDRGYEQYF.

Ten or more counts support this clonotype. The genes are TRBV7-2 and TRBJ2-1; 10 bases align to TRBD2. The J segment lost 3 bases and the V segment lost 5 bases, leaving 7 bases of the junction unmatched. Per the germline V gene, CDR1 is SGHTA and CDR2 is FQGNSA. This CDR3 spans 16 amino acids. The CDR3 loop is CASSRRTSGVYNEQFF. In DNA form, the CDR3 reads TGTGCCAGCAGCCGACGAACTAGCGGGGTCTACAATGAGCAGTTCTTC.

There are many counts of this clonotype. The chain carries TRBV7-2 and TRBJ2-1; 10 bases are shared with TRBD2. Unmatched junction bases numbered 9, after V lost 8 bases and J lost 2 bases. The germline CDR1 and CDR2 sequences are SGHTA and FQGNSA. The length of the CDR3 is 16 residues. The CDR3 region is CASSAGSGGAYNEQFF. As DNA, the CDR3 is TGTGCCAGCTCCGCGGGGAGCGGGGGGGCCTACAATGAGCAGTTCTTC.

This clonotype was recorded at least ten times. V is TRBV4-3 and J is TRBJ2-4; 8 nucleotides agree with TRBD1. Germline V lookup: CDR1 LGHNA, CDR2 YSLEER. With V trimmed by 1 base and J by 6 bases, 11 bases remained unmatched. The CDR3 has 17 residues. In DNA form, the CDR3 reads TGCGCCAGCAGCCAAGTTCCAGGGGGCGGAATGGGAAACATTCAGTACTTC. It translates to CASSQVPGGGMGNIQYF.

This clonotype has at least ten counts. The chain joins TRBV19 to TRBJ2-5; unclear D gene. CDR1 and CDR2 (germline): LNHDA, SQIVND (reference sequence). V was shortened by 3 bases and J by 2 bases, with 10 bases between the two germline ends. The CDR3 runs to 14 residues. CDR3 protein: CASSIAQRQETQYF. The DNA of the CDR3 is TGTGCCAGTAGTATTGCACAGAGACAAGAGACCCAGTACTTC.

The CDR3 sequence is CASSRSTTGTGGRRTEAFF. CDR3 coding DNA: TGCGCCAGCAGTAGATCAACCACCGGGACAGGGGGCCGTCGGACTGAAGCTTTCTTT. The chain carries TRBV4-1 and TRBJ1-1, with 12 bases fitting TRBD1. Germline V CDR1 and CDR2: MGHRA, YSYEKL. J was trimmed by 5 bases and V by 6 bases; bases with no gene match: 19. The CDR3 runs to 19 residues.

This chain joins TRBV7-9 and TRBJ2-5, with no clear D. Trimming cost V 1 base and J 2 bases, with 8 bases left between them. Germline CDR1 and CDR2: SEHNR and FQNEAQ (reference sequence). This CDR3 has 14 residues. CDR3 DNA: TGTGCCAGCAGCTTAGGGGTATCACAAGAGACCCAGTACTTC. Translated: CASSLGVSQETQYF.

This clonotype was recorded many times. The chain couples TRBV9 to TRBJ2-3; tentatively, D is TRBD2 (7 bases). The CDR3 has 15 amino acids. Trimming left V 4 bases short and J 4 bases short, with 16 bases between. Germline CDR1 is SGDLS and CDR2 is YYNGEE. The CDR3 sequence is CASSPWGGGPDTQYF. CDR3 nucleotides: TGTGCCAGCAGCCCCTGGGGGGGGGGCCCAGATACGCAGTATTTT.

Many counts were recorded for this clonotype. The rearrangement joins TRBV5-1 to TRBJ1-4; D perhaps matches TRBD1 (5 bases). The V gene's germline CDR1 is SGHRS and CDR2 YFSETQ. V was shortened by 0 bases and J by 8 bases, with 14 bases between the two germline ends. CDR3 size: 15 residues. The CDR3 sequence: CASSLEGKQGEKLFF. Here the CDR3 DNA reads TGCGCCAGCAGCTTGGAGGGGAAACAAGGGGAAAAACTGTTTTTT.

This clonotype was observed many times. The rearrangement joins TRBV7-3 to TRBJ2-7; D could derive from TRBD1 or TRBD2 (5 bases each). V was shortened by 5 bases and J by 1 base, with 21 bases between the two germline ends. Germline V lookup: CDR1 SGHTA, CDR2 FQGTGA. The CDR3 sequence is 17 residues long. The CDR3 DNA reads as TGTGCCAGCAGCCCAGGGACCTGGGGTGAGGGATCCTACGAGCAGTACTTC. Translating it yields CASSPGTWGEGSYEQYF.

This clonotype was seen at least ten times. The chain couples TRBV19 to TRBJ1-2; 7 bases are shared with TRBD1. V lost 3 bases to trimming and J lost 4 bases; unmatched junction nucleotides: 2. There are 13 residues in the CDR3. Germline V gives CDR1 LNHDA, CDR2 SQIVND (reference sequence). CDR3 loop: CASSIGTVYGYTF. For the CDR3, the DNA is TGTGCCAGTAGTATCGGGACAGTCTATGGCTACACCTTC.

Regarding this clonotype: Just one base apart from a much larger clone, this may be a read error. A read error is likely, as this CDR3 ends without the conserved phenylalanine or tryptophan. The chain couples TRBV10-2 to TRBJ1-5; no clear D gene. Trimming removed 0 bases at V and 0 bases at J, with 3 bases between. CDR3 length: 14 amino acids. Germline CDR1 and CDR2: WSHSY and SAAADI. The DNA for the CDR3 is TGCGCCAGCAGTGAGTCAGGTAGCAATCAGCCCCAGCATTAT. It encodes CASSESGSNQPQHY.